One TCR beta chain is described in this entry. No antigen is known for it. This entry is derived from a study of PD-1 blockade in classical Hodgkin lymphoma. Findings and caveats of the study: At C4D1, TCR diversity had climbed significantly for CD4+ cells, though not for CD8+ cells.

Produced via immunoSEQ multiplex PCR; TCRdb's table is partial and in-frame only. The sample includes 66,000 or so clones, 71% of them seen just once. Germline loops: CDR1 MGHRA, CDR2 YSYEKL. The V end was cut by 2 bases, the J end by 7 bases, with 9 bases between. This CDR3 comprises 13 residues. Each patient experienced a relapse that followed autologous stem cell transplantation, and brentuximab vedotin exposure varied. Sequenced here: peripheral blood mononuclear cells (PBMCs), sampled before the second cycle of nivolumab. This receptor was taken from a human donor with classical Hodgkin lymphoma. The chain joins TRBV4-1 to TRBJ2-1; D gene ambiguous. CDR3 DNA sequence: TGCGCCAGCAGCCAAATCATACGGAATGAGCAGTTCTTC. Amino acids: CASSQIIRNEQFF.